A selection of T cell receptor beta chains follows, all from one sample in a study of CD8+CD57+ T cells in acquired aplastic anemia. Via MiXCR, TCRdb re-called the reads, giving one row per CDR3 protein. The profile shows approximately 200,000 distinct CDR3 sequences, 64% of them singletons. The sample was sorted CD4+, CD8+, or CD8+CD57+ T cells (not recorded which) from PBMCs. The origin of the receptors is a human donor with severe aplastic anemia or a healthy control (not recorded which). The CDR3 runs from the conserved cysteine through the conserved F or W. The D gene is left open where the match is weak. The size field is filled for only some rows; it gives once, few, many or a size class.

size	D	V	J	CDR3	DNA
-	-	TRBV19	TRBJ1-2	CASSAGDGYTF	TGTGCCAGTAGTGCAGGTGACGGCTACACCTTC
many	-	TRBV19	TRBJ1-1	CASSMGENTEAFF	TGTGCCAGTAGTATGGGGGAGAACACTGAAGCTTTCTTT
-	TRBD2	TRBV29-1	TRBJ2-1	CSVEGTSGRTEQFF	TGCAGCGTTGAGGGGACTAGCGGGAGGACTGAGCAGTTCTTC
once	-	TRBV10-1	TRBJ1-2	CASSESTSYGYTF	TGCGCCAGCAGTGAGTCCACTTCCTATGGCTACACCTTC
-	-	TRBV7-9	TRBJ2-2	CASSRSALRGAGELFF	TGTGCCAGCAGCCGCTCGGCCCTCAGGGGAGCCGGGGAGCTGTTTTTT
many	-	TRBV20-1	TRBJ2-7	CSAIGVGLSGEQYF	TGCAGTGCCATAGGCGTGGGGTTGTCAGGGGAGCAGTACTTC
-	-	TRBV7-9	TRBJ2-7	CASSLQYGTQTYEQYF	TGTGCCAGCAGCTTGCAATACGGGACGCAAACCTACGAGCAGTACTTC
-	TRBD2	TRBV20-1	TRBJ2-1	CSARAYGTSGGANEQFF	TGCAGTGCTAGAGCTTACGGGACTAGCGGGGGGGCCAATGAGCAGTTCTTC
few	TRBD1	TRBV20-1	TRBJ2-5	CSAGDRVKETQYF	TGCAGTGCTGGGGACAGAGTAAAAGAGACCCAGTACTTC
few	-	TRBV20-1	TRBJ1-2	CSATGTSGGYGYTF	TGCAGTGCTACCGGGACTAGCGGGGGCTATGGCTACACCTTC
few	-	TRBV7-2	TRBJ1-1	CASSLGQAFF	TGTGCCAGCAGCTTAGGGCAAGCTTTCTTT
-	-	TRBV10-3	TRBJ2-2	CAISPRTQSNTGELFF	TGTGCCATCAGTCCTAGGACCCAGTCGAACACCGGGGAGCTGTTTTTT
-	-	TRBV7-9	TRBJ2-7	CASSLALDSSYEQYF	TGTGCCAGCAGCTTAGCGCTGGACAGCTCCTACGAGCAGTACTTC
-	-	TRBV3-1	TRBJ2-7	CASSQETGTYEQYF	TGTGCCAGCAGCCAAGAAACTGGCACCTACGAGCAGTACTTC
-	TRBD1	TRBV15	TRBJ1-2	CATSSWDSSNYGYTF	TGTGCCACCAGCAGCTGGGACAGTTCCAACTATGGCTACACCTTC
-	-	TRBV20-1	TRBJ2-7	CSARIGAYEQYF	TGCAGTGCTAGGATAGGTGCGTACGAGCAGTACTTC
-	-	TRBV20-1	TRBJ1-2	CSARSERNYGYTF	TGCAGTGCTAGGTCAGAGCGTAACTATGGCTACACCTTC
few	-	TRBV2	TRBJ1-2	CASNQGNGYTF	TGTGCCAGCAACCAGGGCAATGGCTACACTTTC
few	TRBD1	TRBV3-1	TRBJ2-5	CASSFVQGVGETQYF	TGTGCCAGCAGTTTTGTCCAGGGGGTGGGGGAGACCCAGTACTTC
many	-	TRBV5-8	TRBJ2-7	CASSSHIAYEQYF	TGTGCCAGCAGCTCTCACATAGCCTACGAGCAGTACTTC
-	-	TRBV2	TRBJ1-6	CASSEGDNFSPLHF	TGTGCCAGCAGTGAAGGGGACAATTTTTCACCCCTCCACTTT
-	TRBD1	TRBV20-1	TRBJ1-1	CSAPRDRAETEAFF	TGCAGTGCCCCTAGGGACAGGGCGGAGACTGAAGCTTTCTTT
-	TRBD2	TRBV7-9	TRBJ2-3	CASSSQAGGMGDTQYF	TGTGCCAGCAGCTCCCAAGCGGGAGGTATGGGAGATACGCAGTATTTT
-	TRBD2	TRBV7-2	TRBJ2-1	CASKGLGGSTDEQFF	TGTGCCAGCAAGGGGTTGGGCGGGAGCACAGATGAGCAGTTCTTC
-	-	TRBV29-1	TRBJ1-2	CSVESPGAFGGYTF	TGCAGCGTTGAGTCCCCAGGGGCGTTCGGTGGCTACACCTTC
-	-	TRBV24-1	TRBJ1-2	CATRPRGNDGYTF	TGTGCCACCAGGCCAAGGGGAAATGATGGCTACACCTTC
-	TRBD2	TRBV10-1	TRBJ2-2	CASRSGNTGELVF	TGCGCCAGTCGGAGCGGGAACACCGGGGAGCTGGTTTTT
-	-	TRBV7-3	TRBJ1-1	CASSLSGVGTEAFF	TGTGCCAGCAGCTTATCGGGGGTAGGGACTGAAGCTTTCTTT
many	TRBD2	TRBV7-8	TRBJ2-1	CASSATSGAYNEQFF	TGTGCCAGCAGCGCGACTAGCGGCGCCTACAATGAGCAGTTCTTC
-	TRBD1	TRBV2	TRBJ2-1	CASSTTGNEQFF	TGTGCCAGCAGTACGACAGGGAATGAGCAGTTCTTC
few	TRBD1	TRBV27	TRBJ2-3	CASSFLTGGTDTQYF	TGTGCCAGCAGTTTTTTGACAGGGGGCACAGATACGCAGTATTTT
-	-	TRBV7-2	TRBJ2-7	CASSTGDIASYEQYF	TGTGCCAGCAGCACCGGTGATATTGCTTCCTACGAGCAGTACTTC
-	-	TRBV20-1	TRBJ2-7	CSARPLRSGLGYEQYF	TGCAGTGCTAGACCCCTCAGGTCGGGGCTAGGCTACGAGCAGTACTTC
few	TRBD2	TRBV20-1	TRBJ2-7	CSARSAGGAYEQYF	TGCAGTGCTAGGTCGGCGGGAGGGGCCTACGAGCAGTACTTC
-	TRBD1	TRBV20-1	TRBJ2-7	CSASGGQGPYEQYF	TGCAGTGCCAGTGGGGGACAGGGTCCCTACGAGCAGTACTTC
-	-	TRBV20-1	TRBJ1-4	CSARGVEKLFF	TGCAGTGCTCGAGGGGTTGAAAAACTGTTTTTT
-	-	TRBV20-1	TRBJ1-5	CSAPYGRGNQPQHF	TGCAGTGCACCTTATGGGAGGGGCAATCAGCCCCAGCATTTT
many	-	TRBV11-2	TRBJ1-1	CASTSTDINTEAFF	TGTGCCAGCACCTCGACAGATATCAACACTGAAGCTTTCTTT
-	-	TRBV6-1	TRBJ1-1	CASSESTGETEAFF	TGTGCCAGCAGTGAATCGACAGGTGAGACTGAAGCTTTCTTT
-	TRBD1	TRBV5-1	TRBJ2-7	CASREPGGVNEQYF	TGCGCCAGCAGGGAACCAGGGGGCGTGAACGAGCAGTACTTC
-	-	TRBV19	TRBJ2-5	CASSLNTGAGQETQYF	TGTGCCAGTAGCCTAAACACCGGGGCGGGCCAAGAGACCCAGTACTTC
many	TRBD2	TRBV29-1	TRBJ2-7	CSVEGGGAERYEQYF	TGCAGCGTTGAGGGCGGGGGAGCGGAGAGGTACGAGCAGTACTTC
-	-	TRBV4-2	TRBJ2-1	CASSQGDGSSYNEQFF	TGTGCCAGCAGCCAAGGAGACGGGAGCTCCTACAATGAGCAGTTCTTC
many	TRBD2	TRBV30	TRBJ2-7	CAWSGLAGGSDYEQYF	TGTGCCTGGAGTGGTCTAGCGGGGGGATCCGACTACGAGCAGTACTTC
-	-	TRBV11-3	TRBJ1-5	CASSPRHGGEEPQHF	TGTGCCAGCAGCCCAAGACATGGGGGCGAGGAGCCCCAGCATTTT
-	TRBD1	TRBV15	TRBJ2-7	CATSGDRGGYEQYF	TGTGCCACCAGCGGGGACAGGGGCGGGTACGAGCAGTACTTC
-	-	TRBV11-2	TRBJ2-3	CASRQQGTDTQYF	TGTGCCAGCAGGCAGCAGGGGACAGATACGCAGTATTTT
-	-	TRBV29-1	TRBJ2-5	CSVEDYRELGETQYF	TGCAGCGTTGAAGATTACAGGGAGCTGGGAGAGACCCAGTACTTC